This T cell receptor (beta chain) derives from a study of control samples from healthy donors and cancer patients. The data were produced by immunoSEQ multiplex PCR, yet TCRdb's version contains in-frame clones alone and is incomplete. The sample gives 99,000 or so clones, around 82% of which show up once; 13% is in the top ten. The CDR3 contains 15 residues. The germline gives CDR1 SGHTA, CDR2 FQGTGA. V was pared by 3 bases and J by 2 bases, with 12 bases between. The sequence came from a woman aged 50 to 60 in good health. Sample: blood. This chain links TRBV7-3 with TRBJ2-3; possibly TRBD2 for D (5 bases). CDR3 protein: CASSFRSGNTDTQYF. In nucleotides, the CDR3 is TGTGCCAGCAGCTTTCGGTCGGGAAACACAGATACGCAGTATTTT.